One and the same sample provided the 20 T cell receptor beta chains below, sequenced in a study of molecular identifiers for immune sequencing clone quantification. Each CDR3 protein is one row after TCRdb ran MiXCR on the PCR reads. The sample consists of around 40,000 distinct CDR3 sequences, approximately 21% of them appearing once. The sequencing input was naive CD8+ T cells from blood, with Jurkat cell RNA spiked in. Subset defined: FACS-sorted CD8+CD4-CCR7+CD45RA+ naive T cells. These receptors were taken from a human donor in good health. Some libraries in this study had Jurkat cell RNA spiked in.

This clonotype was counted between two and nine times. Just one base apart from a much larger clone, this may be a read error. The chain employs TRBV4-1 and TRBJ1-1; D uncertain. The CDR3 covers 13 residues. Germline loops: CDR1 MGHRA, CDR2 YSYEKL. V shed 1 base and J shed 6 bases, with 9 bases lying between them. The CDR3 loop is CASSQVTAAEAFF. The CDR3 nucleotides read TGCGCCAGCAGCCAAGTCACCGCCGCTGAAGCTTTCTTT.

This clonotype appeared many times. The V and J genes are TRBV4-3 and TRBJ2-1; D is perhaps TRBD2 (7 bases). From germline, CDR1 is LGHNA and CDR2 YSLEER. V shed 1 base and J shed 3 bases, with 13 bases lying between them. The CDR3 spans 16 residues. CDR3 sequence: CASSQGGGAFYNEQFF. The CDR3 nucleotides read TGCGCCAGCAGCCAAGGTGGGGGGGCGTTCTACAATGAGCAGTTCTTC.

To note about this clonotype: One junction end does not reproduce the germline sequence, and a read error may be involved. The rearrangement uses TRBV20-1 and TRBJ2-2; D possibly matches TRBD1 or TRBD2 (7 bases each). The CDR3 totals 15 residues. Germline-derived CDR1 and CDR2 are DFQATT and SNEGSKA (reference sequence). CDR3 sequence: CGASRGGFNTGELFF. The CDR3 DNA is TGCGGTGCCAGCAGGGGGGGCTTTAACACCGGGGAGCTGTTTTTT.

This clonotype was counted ten times or more. The chain links TRBV9 to TRBJ2-5, with D perhaps assigned TRBD1 or TRBD2 (5 bases each). CDR1 SGDLS and CDR2 YYNGEE come from the germline V gene. The CDR3 runs 14 residues. The V gene lost 3 bases and the J gene lost 5 bases, with 14 bases spanning the gap. CDR3 residues: CASSAGPLQETQYF. In DNA form, the CDR3 reads TGTGCCAGCAGCGCGGGACCGCTTCAGGAGACCCAGTACTTC.

This clonotype was seen a handful of times. A read error may explain this, as a much larger clone is one base away. V and J are TRBV3-1 and TRBJ1-5, with no clear D. The CDR3 is 16 amino acids. CDR1 and CDR2 from the germline V gene are LGHDT and YNNKEL (reference sequence). The CDR3 sequence is CASSQDPDGTDQPRHF. CDR3 nucleotides: TGTGCCAGCAGCCAAGATCCCGACGGCACCGATCAGCCCCGGCATTTT.

CDR3 residues: CASSFGGSSYEQYF. Here the CDR3 DNA reads TGCGCCAGCAGCTTTGGCGGCAGCTCCTACGAGCAGTACTTC. V usage is TRBV5-1 and J usage is TRBJ2-7; unclear D gene. The germline CDR1 and CDR2 sequences are SGHRS and YFSETQ. Trimming cost V 2 bases and J 0 bases, with 9 bases left between them. The CDR3 length is 14 residues. Combining the CDR3 with reference TRBV5-1 and TRBJ2-7 gives the whole variable domain KAGVTQTPRYLIKTRGQQVTLSCSPISGHRSVSWYQQTPGQGLQFLFEYFSETQRNKGNFPGRFSGRQFSNSRSEMNVSTLELGDSALYLCASSFGGSSYEQYFGPGTRLTVT.

This clonotype was recorded many times. The chain uses TRBV13 and TRBJ2-2, with 8 bases matching TRBD1. Trimming removed 5 bases from V and 4 bases from J; junction bases left unmatched: 6. The germline V gene has CDR1 PRHDT and CDR2 FYEKMQ (reference sequence). This CDR3 is built from 15 residues. The CDR3 protein is CASSRRTGSTGELFF. CDR3 DNA sequence: TGTGCCAGCAGCCGTCGGACAGGGTCCACCGGGGAGCTGTTTTTT.

The table lists this clonotype with many counts. The V gene is TRBV5-1, the J gene TRBJ2-5, with D perhaps assigned TRBD1 or TRBD2 (5 bases each). This CDR3 is 18 amino acids long. V gave up 8 bases and J gave up 0 bases, with 26 bases separating them. In germline, CDR1 is SGHRS, CDR2 YFSETQ. CDR3 amino acids: CASSSTPTIGAYQETQYF. The CDR3 DNA follows: TGCGCCAGTTCGTCCACCCCAACTATCGGGGCTTACCAAGAGACCCAGTACTTC. Looking up the rest from reference TRBV5-1 and TRBJ2-5 gives the full variable domain: KAGVTQTPRYLIKTRGQQVTLSCSPISGHRSVSWYQQTPGQGLQFLFEYFSETQRNKGNFPGRFSGRQFSNSRSEMNVSTLELGDSALYLCASSSTPTIGAYQETQYFGPGTRLLVL.

This clonotype was recorded at least ten times. The genes are TRBV27 and TRBJ2-7; 9 bases are a match to TRBD2. Germline CDR1 is MNHEY and CDR2 is SMNVEV (reference sequence). The CDR3 consists of 14 residues. The junction had 5 bases not matched to a gene; V was cut back by 5 bases and J by 3 bases. CDR3 residues: CASSGAGGLYEQYF. The CDR3 DNA reads as TGTGCCAGCAGTGGGGCGGGGGGGCTCTACGAGCAGTACTTC.

The chain recombines TRBV29-1 with TRBJ2-7; D assignment may be TRBD1 or TRBD2 (5 bases each). V dropped 7 bases and J dropped 2 bases, with 21 bases sitting between them. Germline V gene data show CDR1 as SQVTM and CDR2 as ANQGSEA. The CDR3 has 15 amino acids. CDR3 sequence (DNA): TGCAGCGCCCGGACAATCAATGGGGGAGCCTACGAGCAGTACTTC. Translated: CSARTINGGAYEQYF.

This chain joins TRBV12-3 or TRBV12-4 and TRBJ2-3, with 8 nucleotides matching TRBD1. The CDR3 is made up of 14 amino acids. V lost 7 bases and J lost 7; bases outside the gene matches: 10. The CDR3 coding sequence is TGTGCCAGCACCCCGACAGGGGCAGTAAATACGCAGTATTTT. Its protein product is CASTPTGAVNTQYF.

This clonotype was seen repeatedly, ten times or more. J is TRBJ1-1 and V is TRBV7-2, with D unclear. Germline V gene lookup returns CDR1 SGHTA and CDR2 FQGNSA. CDR3 length equals 15 residues. Trimming removed 5 bases from V and 4 bases from J, with 17 bases in between. CDR3 in DNA: TGTGCCAGCAGCACCCGACCTACCTGGGGCACTGAAGCTTTCTTT. Translating gives CASSTRPTWGTEAFF.

This clonotype was recorded many times. This may arise from a read error, as a much more abundant clone is one base away. The chain combines TRBV6-6 with TRBJ2-3; TRBD2 aligns across 11 bases. There are 18 residues in the CDR3. Germline CDR1 is MNHNY and CDR2 is SVGAGI (reference sequence). The CDR3, as DNA: TGTGACAGCAGCTCAGGGAAGTCTAGCGGGAGGAGCACAGATACGCAGTATTTT. Translated, it gives CDSSSGKSSGRSTDTQYF.

This clonotype was counted at least ten times. One end of the junction fails to match germline, which may point to a read error. The chain combines TRBV4-1 with TRBJ1-1, with D unresolved. CDR1 is MGHRA, CDR2 YSYEKL, per germline. The CDR3 has 13 amino acids. CDR3 nucleotides: TGCGCCAGCAGCCACGACCACAACAGTGAAGCTTTCTTT. Its protein is CASSHDHNSEAFF.

In this sample, this clonotype turned up many times. V usage is TRBV27 and J usage is TRBJ2-3, with D perhaps TRBD1 (6 bases). V lost 5 bases, J lost 2 bases, and 17 bases lay in between. Germline V gene sequence: CDR1 MNHEY, CDR2 SMNVEV (reference sequence). This CDR3 region has 16 residues. CDR3 coding DNA: TGTGCCAGCAGTATTGGACTCCCAGGGGCCACAGATACGCAGTATTTT. Translation gives CASSIGLPGATDTQYF.

The J gene is TRBJ1-6, the V gene TRBV7-8; D not certain. This CDR3 comprises 15 residues. V lost 9 bases and J 1 base, leaving 13 bases between the germline ends. Germline CDR1 is SGHVS and CDR2 is FQNEAQ. The CDR3 DNA follows: TGTGCCAGTACCTTGGGAGGATCCTATAATTCACCCCTCCACTTT. Amino acid sequence: CASTLGGSYNSPLHF.

This clonotype was found once. The rearrangement links TRBV20-1 to TRBJ2-3; 9 nucleotides line up with TRBD2. The CDR3 totals 16 residues. The germline V gene has CDR1 DFQATT and CDR2 SNEGSKA (reference sequence). J lost 2 bases, V lost 0 bases, and 6 bases had no gene match. The CDR3 here is CSARDMSGGSTDTQYF. In DNA, the CDR3 is TGCAGTGCTAGAGATATGAGCGGGGGGTCCACAGATACGCAGTATTTT.

This clonotype was seen at least ten times. This chain uses TRBV6-2 or TRBV6-3 with TRBJ2-7, with D possibly being TRBD1 or TRBD2 (5 bases each). Trimming removed 7 bases from V and 0 bases from J, with 13 bases in between. CDR1 is MNHEY, CDR2 SVGEGT, per germline. The CDR3 sequence is 14 residues long. CDR3 sequence (DNA): TGTGCCAGCACCCCCAGGGAGAGCTCCTACGAGCAGTACTTC. Translation gives CASTPRESSYEQYF.

Remarks on this clonotype: A much larger clone is a single base away; this may be a read error. CDR3 amino acids: CAGSQQNMNTEAFF. In nucleotides, the CDR3 is TGTGCCGGCAGCCAACAGAATATGAACACTGAAGCTTTCTTT. This chain joins TRBV4-2 and TRBJ1-1; D gene ambiguous. CDR3 length: 14 residues. Germline V gives CDR1 LGHNA, CDR2 YNFKEQ.

Ten or more counts support this clonotype. The genes are TRBV19 and TRBJ1-1; D is undetermined. Trimming took 3 bases from V and 4 from J, leaving 9 bases between them. This CDR3 spans 13 amino acids. Germline loops: CDR1 LNHDA, CDR2 SQIVND (reference sequence). CDR3 bases: TGTGCCAGTAGTATTGCCCCAGGCACTGAAGCTTTCTTT. Protein product: CASSIAPGTEAFF. Complete variable domain (other parts from reference TRBV19 and TRBJ1-1): DGGITQSPKYLFRKEGQNVTLSCEQNLNHDAMYWYRQDPGQGLRLIYYSQIVNDFQKGDIAEGYSVSREKKESFPLTVTSAQKNPTAFYLCASSIAPGTEAFFGQGTRLTVV.